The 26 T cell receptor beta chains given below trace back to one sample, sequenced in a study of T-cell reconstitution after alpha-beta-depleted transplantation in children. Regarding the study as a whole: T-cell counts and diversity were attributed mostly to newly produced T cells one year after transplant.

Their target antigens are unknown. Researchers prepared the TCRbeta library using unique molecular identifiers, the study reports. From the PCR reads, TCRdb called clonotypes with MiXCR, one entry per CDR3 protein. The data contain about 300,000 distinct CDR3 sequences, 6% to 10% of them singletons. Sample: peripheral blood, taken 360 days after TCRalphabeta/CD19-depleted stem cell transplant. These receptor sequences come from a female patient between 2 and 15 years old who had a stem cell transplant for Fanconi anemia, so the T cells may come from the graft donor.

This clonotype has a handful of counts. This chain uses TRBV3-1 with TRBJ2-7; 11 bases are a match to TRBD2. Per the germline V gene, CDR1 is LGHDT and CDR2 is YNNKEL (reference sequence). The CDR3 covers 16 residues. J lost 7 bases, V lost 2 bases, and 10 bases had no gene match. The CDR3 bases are TGTGCCAGCAGCCAACGGGGACTAGCGGTCTCCTGGGAGCAGTACTTC. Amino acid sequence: CASSQRGLAVSWEQYF.

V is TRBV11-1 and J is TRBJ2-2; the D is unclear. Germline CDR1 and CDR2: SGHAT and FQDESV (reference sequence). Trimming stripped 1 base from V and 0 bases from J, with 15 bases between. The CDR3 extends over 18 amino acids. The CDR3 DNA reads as TGTGCCAGCAGCTTAGTCATAGGCGGTTTGGCGAACACCGGGGAGCTGTTTTTT. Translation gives CASSLVIGGLANTGELFF.

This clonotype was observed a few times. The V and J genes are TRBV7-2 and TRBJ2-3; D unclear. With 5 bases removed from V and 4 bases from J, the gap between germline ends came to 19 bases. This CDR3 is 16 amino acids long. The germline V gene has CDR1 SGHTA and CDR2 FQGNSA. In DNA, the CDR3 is TGTGCCAGCAGCGATACCCCCAGCTTTACCTCAGATACGCAGTATTTT. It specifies CASSDTPSFTSDTQYF.

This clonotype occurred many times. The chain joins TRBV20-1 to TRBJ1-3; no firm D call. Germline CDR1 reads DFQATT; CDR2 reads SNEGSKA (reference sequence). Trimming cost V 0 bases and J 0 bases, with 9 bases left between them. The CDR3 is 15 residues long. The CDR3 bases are TGCAGTGCTAGAGATCCCGCCAGCTCTGGAAACACCATATATTTT. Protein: CSARDPASSGNTIYF.

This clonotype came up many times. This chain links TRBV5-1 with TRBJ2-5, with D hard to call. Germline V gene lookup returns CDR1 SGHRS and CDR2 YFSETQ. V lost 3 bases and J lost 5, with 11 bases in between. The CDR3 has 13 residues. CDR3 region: CASSSQVGETQYF. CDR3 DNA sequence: TGCGCCAGCAGCTCGCAGGTTGGGGAGACCCAGTACTTC.

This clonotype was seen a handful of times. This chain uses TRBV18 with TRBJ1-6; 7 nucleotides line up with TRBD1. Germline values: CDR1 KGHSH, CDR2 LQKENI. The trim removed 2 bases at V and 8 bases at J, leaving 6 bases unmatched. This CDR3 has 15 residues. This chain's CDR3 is CASSPRGTADSPLHF. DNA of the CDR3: TGTGCCAGCTCACCAAGGGGGACAGCGGATTCACCCCTCCACTTT.

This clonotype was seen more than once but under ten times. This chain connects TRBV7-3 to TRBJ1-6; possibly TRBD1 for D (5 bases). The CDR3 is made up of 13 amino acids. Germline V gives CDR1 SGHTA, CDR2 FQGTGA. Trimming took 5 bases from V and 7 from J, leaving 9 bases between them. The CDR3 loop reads CASSGDLNSPLHF. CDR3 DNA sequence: TGTGCCAGCAGCGGGGACCTAAATTCACCCCTCCACTTT. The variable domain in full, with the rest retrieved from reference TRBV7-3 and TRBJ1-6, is GAGVSQTPSNKVTEKGKYVELRCDPISGHTALYWYRQSLGQGPEFLIYFQGTGAADDSGLPNDRFFAVRPEGSVSTLKIQRTERGDSAVYLCASSGDLNSPLHFGNGTRLTVT.

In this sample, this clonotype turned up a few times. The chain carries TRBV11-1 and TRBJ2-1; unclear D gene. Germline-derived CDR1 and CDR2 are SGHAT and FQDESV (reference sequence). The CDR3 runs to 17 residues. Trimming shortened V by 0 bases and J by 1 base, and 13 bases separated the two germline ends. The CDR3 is CASSLANRVWSYNEQFF. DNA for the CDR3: TGTGCCAGCAGCTTAGCTAACCGGGTCTGGTCCTACAATGAGCAGTTCTTC. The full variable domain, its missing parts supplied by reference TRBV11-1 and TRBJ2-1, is EAEVAQSPRYKITEKSQAVAFWCDPISGHATLYWYRQILGQGPELLVQFQDESVVDDSQLPKDRFSAERLKGVDSTLKIQPAELGDSAMYLCASSLANRVWSYNEQFFGPGTRLTVL.

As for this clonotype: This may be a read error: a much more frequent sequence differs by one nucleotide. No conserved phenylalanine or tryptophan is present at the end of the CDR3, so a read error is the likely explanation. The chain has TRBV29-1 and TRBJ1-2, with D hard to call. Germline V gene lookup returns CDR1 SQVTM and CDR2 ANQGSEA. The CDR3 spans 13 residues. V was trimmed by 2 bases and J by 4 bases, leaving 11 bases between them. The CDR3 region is CSVESRASYGYTC. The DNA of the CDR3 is TGCAGCGTTGAATCCAGAGCAAGCTATGGCTACACCTGC.

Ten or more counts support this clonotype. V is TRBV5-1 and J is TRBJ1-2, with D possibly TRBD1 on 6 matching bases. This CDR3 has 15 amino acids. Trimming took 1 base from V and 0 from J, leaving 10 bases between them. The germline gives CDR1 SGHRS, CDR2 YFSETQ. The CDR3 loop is CASSLYHRANYGYTF. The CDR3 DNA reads TGCGCCAGCAGCTTGTACCACAGGGCTAACTATGGCTACACCTTC.

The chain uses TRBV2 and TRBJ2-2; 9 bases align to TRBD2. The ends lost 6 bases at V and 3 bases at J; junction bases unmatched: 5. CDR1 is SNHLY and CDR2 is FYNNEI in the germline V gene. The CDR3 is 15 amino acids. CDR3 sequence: CASSQRLADTGELFF. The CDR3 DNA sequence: TGTGCCAGCAGCCAAAGACTAGCGGACACCGGGGAGCTGTTTTTT. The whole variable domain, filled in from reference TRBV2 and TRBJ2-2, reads EPEVTQTPSHQVTQMGQEVILRCVPISNHLYFYWYRQILGQKVEFLVSFYNNEISEKSEIFDDQFSVERPDGSNFTLKIRSTKLEDSAMYFCASSQRLADTGELFFGEGSRLTVL.

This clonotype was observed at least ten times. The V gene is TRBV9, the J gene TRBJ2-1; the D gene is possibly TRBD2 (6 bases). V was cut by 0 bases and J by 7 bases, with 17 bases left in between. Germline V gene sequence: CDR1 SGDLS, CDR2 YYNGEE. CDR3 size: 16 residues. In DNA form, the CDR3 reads TGTGCCAGCAGCGTAGACCGGGGGAGGTTAAGAAATGAGCAGTTCTTC. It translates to CASSVDRGRLRNEQFF.

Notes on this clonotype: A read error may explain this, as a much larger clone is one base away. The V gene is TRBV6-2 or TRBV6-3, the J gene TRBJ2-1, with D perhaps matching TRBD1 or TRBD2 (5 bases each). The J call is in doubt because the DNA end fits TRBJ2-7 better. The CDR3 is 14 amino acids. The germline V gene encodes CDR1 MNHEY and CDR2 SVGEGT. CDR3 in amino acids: CASSSGTSYNEQYF. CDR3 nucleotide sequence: TGTGCCAGCAGTTCAGGGACCTCCTACAATGAGCAGTACTTC.

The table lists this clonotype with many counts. This CDR3 is CASSVGTGSYGEQYF. DNA for the CDR3: TGTGCCAGCAGCGTAGGGACAGGCTCATACGGCGAGCAGTACTTC. The chain couples TRBV9 to TRBJ2-7; TRBD1 matches 7 bases. V shed 0 bases, J shed 6 bases, and the junction held 9 bases outside the gene matches. The CDR3 is made up of 15 amino acids. Germline assignment: CDR1 SGDLS and CDR2 YYNGEE.

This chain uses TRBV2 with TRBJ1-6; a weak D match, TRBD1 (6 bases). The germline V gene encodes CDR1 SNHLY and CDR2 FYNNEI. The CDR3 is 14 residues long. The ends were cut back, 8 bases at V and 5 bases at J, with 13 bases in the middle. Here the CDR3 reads CASDEGENNSPLHF. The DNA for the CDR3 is TGTGCCAGCGATGAGGGGGAGAATAATTCACCCCTCCACTTT.

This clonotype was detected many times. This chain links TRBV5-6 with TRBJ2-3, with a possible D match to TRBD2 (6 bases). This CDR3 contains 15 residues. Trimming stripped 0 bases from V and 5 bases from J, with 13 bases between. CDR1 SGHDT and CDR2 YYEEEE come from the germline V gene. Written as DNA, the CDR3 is TGTGCCAGCAGCTTGGAACTAGCTGGGGTAGATACGCAGTATTTT. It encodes CASSLELAGVDTQYF.

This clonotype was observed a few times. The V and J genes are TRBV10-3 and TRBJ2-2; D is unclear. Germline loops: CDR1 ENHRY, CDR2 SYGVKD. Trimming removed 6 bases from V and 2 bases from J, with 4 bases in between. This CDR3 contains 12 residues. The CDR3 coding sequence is TGTGCCATCAGGGACAACACCGGGGAGCTGTTTTTT. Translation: CAIRDNTGELFF.

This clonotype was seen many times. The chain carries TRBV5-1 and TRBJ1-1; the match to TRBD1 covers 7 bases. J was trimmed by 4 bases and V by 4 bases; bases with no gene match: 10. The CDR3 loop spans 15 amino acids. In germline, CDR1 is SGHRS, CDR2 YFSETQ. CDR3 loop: CASSAETGRVTEAFF. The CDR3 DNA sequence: TGCGCCAGCAGCGCGGAGACAGGGAGGGTCACTGAAGCTTTCTTT.

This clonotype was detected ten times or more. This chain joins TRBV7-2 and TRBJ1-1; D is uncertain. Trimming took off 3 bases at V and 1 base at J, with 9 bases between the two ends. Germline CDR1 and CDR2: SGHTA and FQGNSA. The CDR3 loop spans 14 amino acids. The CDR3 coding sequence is TGTGCCAGCAGCTTTTTGCAGGCGAACACTGAAGCTTTCTTT. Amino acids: CASSFLQANTEAFF.

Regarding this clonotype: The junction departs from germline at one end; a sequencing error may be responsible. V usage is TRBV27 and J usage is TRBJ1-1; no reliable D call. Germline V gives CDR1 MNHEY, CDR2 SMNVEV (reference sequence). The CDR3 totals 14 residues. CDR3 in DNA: TGTGCCAGCAGTTTACGGGCTATGAACACTGAACCTTTCTTT. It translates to CASSLRAMNTEPFF.

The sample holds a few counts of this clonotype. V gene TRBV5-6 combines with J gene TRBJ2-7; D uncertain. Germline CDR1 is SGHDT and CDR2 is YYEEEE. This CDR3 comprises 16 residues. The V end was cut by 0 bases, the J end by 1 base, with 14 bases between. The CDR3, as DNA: TGTGCCAGCAGCTTGGGGGCGTGGGTTCCGTCCTACGAGCAGTACTTC. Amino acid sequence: CASSLGAWVPSYEQYF. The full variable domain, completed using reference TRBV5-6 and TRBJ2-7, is DAGVTQSPTHLIKTRGQQVTLRCSPKSGHDTVSWYQQALGQGPQFIFQYYEEEERQRGNFPDRFSGHQFPNYSSELNVNALLLGDSALYLCASSLGAWVPSYEQYFGPGTRLTVT.

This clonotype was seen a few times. As DNA, the CDR3 is TGTGCCAGCAGTTACGCCCCGGGACTTGGTGTCGAGCAGTACTTC. Its protein product is CASSYAPGLGVEQYF. The chain links TRBV6-5 to TRBJ2-7; a weak D match, TRBD2 (6 bases). V lost 2 bases and J 6 bases, leaving 17 bases between the germline ends. CDR3 length equals 15 residues. Germline lookup yields CDR1 MNHEY and CDR2 SVGAGI.

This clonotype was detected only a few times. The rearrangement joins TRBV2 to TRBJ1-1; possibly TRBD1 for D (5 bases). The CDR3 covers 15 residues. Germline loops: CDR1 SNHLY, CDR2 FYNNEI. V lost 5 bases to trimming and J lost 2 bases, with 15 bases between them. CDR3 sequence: CASSKTATGNTEAFF. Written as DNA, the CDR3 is TGTGCCAGCAGTAAGACAGCCACGGGAAACACTGAAGCTTTCTTT.

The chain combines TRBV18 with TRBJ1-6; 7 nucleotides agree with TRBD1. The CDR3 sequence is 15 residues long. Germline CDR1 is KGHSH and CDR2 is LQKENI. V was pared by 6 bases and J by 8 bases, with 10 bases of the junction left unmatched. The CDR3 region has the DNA TGTGCCAGCTCCCCCGGGACAGTAGGTGATTCACCCCTCCACTTT. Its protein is CASSPGTVGDSPLHF.

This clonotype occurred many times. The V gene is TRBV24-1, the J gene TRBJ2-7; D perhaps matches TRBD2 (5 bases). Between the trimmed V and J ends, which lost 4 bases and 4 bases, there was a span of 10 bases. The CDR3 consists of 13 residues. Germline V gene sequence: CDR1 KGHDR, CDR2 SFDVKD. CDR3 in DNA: TGTGCCACCAGTGAAAGGCGGGTGTACGAGCAGTACTTC. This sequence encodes CATSERRVYEQYF.

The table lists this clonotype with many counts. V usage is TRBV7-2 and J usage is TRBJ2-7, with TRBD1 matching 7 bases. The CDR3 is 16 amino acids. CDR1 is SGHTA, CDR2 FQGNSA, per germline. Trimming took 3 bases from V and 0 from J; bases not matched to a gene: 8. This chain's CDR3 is CASSFEGQVASYEQYF. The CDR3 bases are TGTGCCAGCAGCTTCGAAGGACAGGTGGCCTCCTACGAGCAGTACTTC.